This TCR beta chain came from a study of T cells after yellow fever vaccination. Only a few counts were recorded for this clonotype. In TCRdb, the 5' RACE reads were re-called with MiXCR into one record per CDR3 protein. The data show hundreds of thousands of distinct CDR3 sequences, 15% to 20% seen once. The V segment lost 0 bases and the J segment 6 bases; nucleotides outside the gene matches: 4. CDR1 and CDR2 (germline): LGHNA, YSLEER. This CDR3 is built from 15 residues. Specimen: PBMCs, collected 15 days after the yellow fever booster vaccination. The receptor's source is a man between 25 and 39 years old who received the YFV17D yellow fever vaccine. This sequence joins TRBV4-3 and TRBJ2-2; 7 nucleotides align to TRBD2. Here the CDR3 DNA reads TGCGCCAGCAGCCAAGAATGGCGGGAGTCCGGGGAGCTGTTTTTT. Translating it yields CASSQEWRESGELFF.